The clone carrying this T cell receptor (beta chain) has only a few counts. The antigen is unknown. Clones were sequenced by immunoSEQ multiplex PCR, and TCRdb holds only the in-frame ones, with some missing. The data show about 2.5 million clones, roughly 90% seen once. Germline CDR1 and CDR2: SGHTA and FQGNSA. CDR3 size: 15 residues. Trimming shortened V by 0 bases and J by 4 bases, and 12 bases separated the two germline ends. These data are taken from a study of shared clonotypes between healthy human individuals. Study information: Those who served as donors were a couple of women and a few men between the ages of 18 and 49. Study results and caveats: Naive subsets typically showed greater estimated richness than memory subsets.

This TCR was recovered from a man aged 18 to 29 in good health. Some clones in this sample may be carry-over from other donors' samples. The rearrangement links TRBV7-2 to TRBJ1-2; D remains unclear. Sequencing used naive CD4+ T cells from PBMCs. Specified subset: CD45RA+ positively selected. The CDR3, as DNA: TGTGCCAGCAGCTTAGCGCACGGGGTCGCCTATGGCTACACCTTC. It specifies CASSLAHGVAYGYTF.